The 26 T cell receptor beta chains below were found in one sample sequenced in a study of cytomegalovirus exposure and HLA in healthy donors. The PCR contained 60 Vbeta and 13 Jbeta primers. Assay: immunoSEQ multiplex PCR; the TCRdb copy retains only in-frame clones and omits some. This table holds approximately 220,000 clones, roughly 80% found once. Sequences were obtained from PBMCs. These receptors were taken from a girl under 10 years old in good health and CMV-seronegative.

The chain joins TRBV6-1 to TRBJ2-7, with D perhaps matching TRBD1 (6 bases). The V and J ends lost 0 bases and 2 bases respectively, with 8 bases between them. This CDR3 spans 14 amino acids. CDR1 is MNHNS and CDR2 is SASEGT in the germline V gene. The CDR3 here is CASSEAWGPYEQYF. In nucleotides, the CDR3 is TGTGCCAGCAGTGAAGCGTGGGGGCCCTACGAGCAGTACTTC.

The rearrangement uses TRBV6-5 and TRBJ1-5; D is uncertain. This CDR3 region has 14 residues. Germline lookup yields CDR1 MNHEY and CDR2 SVGAGI. Trimming pared 6 bases from V and 9 bases from J, leaving 18 bases between. The CDR3 loop reads CASRRDWGAMPQHF. The CDR3 DNA follows: TGTGCCAGCAGACGAGACTGGGGAGCGATGCCCCAGCATTTT.

The chain is built from TRBV7-2 and TRBJ1-1; possible D gene TRBD1, 6 bases. The CDR3 has 14 amino acids. Trimming took 3 bases from V and 0 from J, leaving 8 bases between them. Looked up from germline, CDR1 is SGHTA and CDR2 is FQGNSA. CDR3 coding DNA: TGTGCCAGCAGCTTCCGGACAGTGAACACTGAAGCTTTCTTT. Amino acids: CASSFRTVNTEAFF.

The V gene is TRBV29-1, the J gene TRBJ1-2, with no clear D. The length of the CDR3 is 12 residues. V lost 4 bases and J lost 4, with 10 bases in between. CDR1 SQVTM and CDR2 ANQGSEA come from the germline V gene. The CDR3 DNA reads TGCAGCGTTGTGTGGGCCTCCTATGGCTACACCTTC. Translation gives CSVVWASYGYTF.

This clone has only a few counts. J is TRBJ2-3 and V is TRBV9; 9 bases are shared with TRBD2. CDR1 and CDR2 from the germline V gene are SGDLS and YYNGEE. The V and J ends lost 4 bases and 4 bases, in that order; junction bases with no gene match: 10. The CDR3 is made up of 16 amino acids. CDR3 nucleotide sequence: TGTGCCAGCAGCCCACCCCCGGGACTAGCTGCAGATACGCAGTATTTT. Amino acids: CASSPPPGLAADTQYF.

This chain links TRBV7-6 with TRBJ2-1; the D gene is possibly TRBD2 (7 bases). Trimming took 1 base from V and 10 from J, leaving 14 bases between them. This CDR3 is 14 amino acids long. Germline V gene sequence: CDR1 SGHVS, CDR2 FNYEAQ. CDR3 nucleotide sequence: TGTGCCAGCAGCTTAGGTGGGGGGGCCGGAGAGCAGTTCTTC. Translation gives CASSLGGGAGEQFF.

As DNA, the CDR3 is TGTGCCAGCAGCCCACGGGACAGGGTTAAGTACGAGCAGTACTTC. This codes for CASSPRDRVKYEQYF. The chain links TRBV7-9 to TRBJ2-7; 9 bases line up with TRBD1. The CDR3 has 15 residues. V trimming: 5 bases; J trimming: 4 bases; junction bases outside the gene matches: 9. Looked up from germline, CDR1 is SEHNR and CDR2 is FQNEAQ (reference sequence).

CDR3 loop: CAWSGLGTSGRGISGEQFF. The CDR3 bases are TGTGCCTGGAGTGGACTAGGGACTAGCGGGAGAGGCATCAGTGGTGAGCAGTTCTTC. This rearrangement joins TRBV30 to TRBJ2-1; 14 bases agree with TRBD2. The CDR3 spans 19 residues. CDR1 and CDR2 from the germline V gene are GTSNPN and SVGIG (reference sequence). V was pared by 1 base and J by 9 bases, with 17 bases of the junction left unmatched.

The chain recombines TRBV7-8 with TRBJ2-3; unclear D gene. The CDR3 runs 14 residues. Per germline, CDR1 SGHVS and CDR2 FQNEAQ. V was shortened by 2 bases and J by 4 bases, with 10 bases between the two germline ends. Written as DNA, the CDR3 is TGTGCCAGCAGCTTACGGCGGTATCCAGATACGCAGTATTTT. Translating it yields CASSLRRYPDTQYF.

The J gene is TRBJ2-3, the V gene TRBV27, with 8 bases matching TRBD2. The germline CDR1 and CDR2 sequences are MNHEY and SMNVEV (reference sequence). The CDR3 runs to 16 residues. V dropped 3 bases and J dropped 2; count of bases not matched to a gene: 7. The CDR3 region is CASSFSDSGVTDTQYF. Here the CDR3 DNA reads TGTGCCAGCAGTTTTTCGGATAGCGGGGTCACAGATACGCAGTATTTT.

This clone was picked up a small number of times. The J gene is TRBJ2-6, the V gene TRBV6-1; D is undetermined. The V end lost 5 bases, the J end lost 0 bases, and 8 bases lay between the germline ends. This CDR3 region has 15 residues. Germline V gene lookup returns CDR1 MNHNS and CDR2 SASEGT. CDR3 DNA: TGTGCCAGCAGTTTTGGGCTCTCTGGGGCCAACGTCCTGACTTTC. Amino acid sequence: CASSFGLSGANVLTF.

The rearrangement joins TRBV7-2 to TRBJ2-3; D remains unclear. V was pared by 5 bases and J by 1 base, with 10 bases between. The CDR3 is 14 amino acids. From germline, CDR1 is SGHTA and CDR2 FQGNSA. The CDR3 DNA reads TGTGCCAGCAGCATCGCTGCGGGCACAGATACGCAGTATTTT. Its protein product is CASSIAAGTDTQYF.

This CDR3 reads CARDRLDEQFF. In DNA, the CDR3 is TGTGCCAGAGACAGACTCGATGAGCAGTTCTTC. The gene calls are TRBV2 and TRBJ2-1; TRBD1 is a possible D gene (5 bases). The V gene lost 9 bases and the J gene lost 8 bases, with 11 bases spanning the gap. Germline CDR1 is SNHLY and CDR2 is FYNNEI. The CDR3 extends over 11 amino acids. The full variable domain, in which reference TRBV2 and TRBJ2-1 provide the parts outside the CDR3, is EPEVTQTPSHQVTQMGQEVILRCVPISNHLYFYWYRQILGQKVEFLVSFYNNEISEKSEIFDDQFSVERPDGSNFTLKIRSTKLEDSAMYFCARDRLDEQFFGPGTRLTVL.

J is TRBJ2-5 and V is TRBV27; 10 nucleotides line up with TRBD2. The CDR3 runs to 14 residues. Germline CDR1 is MNHEY and CDR2 is SMNVEV (reference sequence). J was trimmed by 1 base and V by 10 bases; bases with no gene match: 6. The DNA for the CDR3 is TGTGCCACGGCCCTAGCGGGAGCCCAAGAGACCCAGTACTTC. It translates to CATALAGAQETQYF.

The chain has TRBV7-9 and TRBJ1-2; 10 positions match TRBD1. CDR3 size: 17 residues. The germline CDR1 and CDR2 sequences are SEHNR and FQNEAQ (reference sequence). V lost 6 bases, J lost 4 bases, and 14 bases stayed unmatched. CDR3 sequence: CASSSRQGAAPFYGYTF. CDR3 nucleotide sequence: TGTGCCAGCAGTTCCCGACAGGGGGCCGCCCCTTTCTATGGCTACACCTTC.

A word on this clone: With a much larger clone just one base away, this may be a read error. The rearrangement joins TRBV6-1 to TRBJ2-3; TRBD2 aligns across 12 bases. The germline V gene encodes CDR1 MNHNS and CDR2 SASEGT. This CDR3 is built from 15 residues. V dropped 4 bases and J dropped 1; count of bases not matched to a gene: 0. The chain's CDR3 is CASSGTSGGTDTQYF. The CDR3 DNA is TGTGCCAGCAGTGGGACTAGCGGGGGCACAGATACGCAGTATTTT.

J is TRBJ2-3 and V is TRBV5-1; no firm D call. The germline V and J ends were trimmed by 4 bases and 5 bases, with 11 bases remaining between them. CDR1 and CDR2 (germline): SGHRS, YFSETQ. The CDR3 covers 13 residues. This CDR3 is CASSEDPGDTQYF. CDR3 nucleotides: TGCGCCAGCAGCGAGGATCCGGGAGATACGCAGTATTTT.

The chain has TRBV2 and TRBJ1-4, with TRBD1 identical over 9 bases. This CDR3 is built from 16 residues. Germline CDR1 is SNHLY and CDR2 is FYNNEI. Trimming took 6 bases from V and 7 from J; bases not matched to a gene: 12. CDR3 sequence: CASRDRDRVVGEKLFF. Here the CDR3 DNA reads TGTGCCAGCAGGGACCGGGACAGGGTGGTAGGTGAAAAACTGTTTTTT.

This chain uses TRBV18 with TRBJ1-1; 11 bases align to TRBD1. V shed 1 base, J shed 4 bases, and the junction held 8 bases outside the gene matches. The germline gives CDR1 KGHSH, CDR2 LQKENI. The CDR3 spans 17 residues. The CDR3 bases are TGTGCCAGCTCACCACTTTCCGGGACAGGGGGATTCACTGAAGCTTTCTTT. Protein sequence: CASSPLSGTGGFTEAFF.

CDR3 amino acids: CASSHTGTSGLSTDTQYF. The CDR3 DNA reads as TGCGCCAGCAGCCACACCGGGACTAGCGGACTCAGCACAGATACGCAGTATTTT. J is TRBJ2-3 and V is TRBV5-1; TRBD2 matches at 11 bases. Germline assignment: CDR1 SGHRS and CDR2 YFSETQ. The CDR3 is 18 amino acids. V shed 4 bases, J shed 0 bases, and the junction held 10 bases outside the gene matches. The whole variable domain, remainder taken from reference TRBV5-1 and TRBJ2-3, is KAGVTQTPRYLIKTRGQQVTLSCSPISGHRSVSWYQQTPGQGLQFLFEYFSETQRNKGNFPGRFSGRQFSNSRSEMNVSTLELGDSALYLCASSHTGTSGLSTDTQYFGPGTRLTVL.

This clone was detected a few times. The chain carries TRBV5-4 and TRBJ1-1; no reliable D call. This CDR3 has 15 residues. V was pared by 3 bases and J by 4 bases, with 16 bases between. Germline-derived CDR1 and CDR2 are SGHNT and YYREEE (reference sequence). As DNA, the CDR3 is TGTGCCAGCAGCTCCCTTAAGGTATCGGGCACTGAAGCTTTCTTT. Encoded protein: CASSSLKVSGTEAFF.

This clone is a singleton in its sample. The J gene is TRBJ2-4, the V gene TRBV5-4, with D unresolved. The V gene lost 5 bases and the J gene lost 1 base, with 13 bases spanning the gap. The CDR3 runs 15 residues. The germline V gene encodes CDR1 SGHNT and CDR2 YYREEE (reference sequence). The CDR3 DNA reads as TGTGCCAGCAGTCACCCCTTACAGGCCAAAAACATTCAGTACTTC. Translation gives CASSHPLQAKNIQYF.

The rearrangement uses TRBV18 and TRBJ1-1, with D unclear. Germline CDR1 and CDR2: KGHSH and LQKENI. CDR3 size: 13 residues. V lost 1 base and J 1 base, leaving 4 bases between the germline ends. The CDR3 here is CASSPLKNTEAFF. The CDR3 coding sequence is TGTGCCAGCTCACCACTAAAGAACACTGAAGCTTTCTTT.

Note on this clone: At one of its ends the junction is not consistent with the germline gene, which may arise from a read error. This rearrangement joins TRBV7-9 to TRBJ2-1; 15 bases map to TRBD2. CDR3 length equals 15 residues. Germline CDR1 reads SEHNR; CDR2 reads FQNEAQ (reference sequence). This chain's CDR3 is CSSSLGTSGRREQFF. CDR3 DNA: TGTTCCAGCAGCTTAGGGACTAGCGGGAGGCGTGAGCAGTTCTTC.

This chain links TRBV6-1 with TRBJ2-5; D is perhaps TRBD2 (6 bases). The J call may be faulty, since TRBJ2-7 better matches the DNA end. Per germline, CDR1 MNHNS and CDR2 SASEGT. The CDR3 runs to 13 residues. The CDR3 nucleotides are TGTGCCAGCAGTCCGGGACTCTCCTACGAGCAGTACTTC. It specifies CASSPGLSYEQYF.

Here the CDR3 reads CASSFFRGDTQYF. The CDR3 DNA reads as TGTGCCAGCAGTTTTTTTCGGGGGGATACGCAGTATTTT. The V and J genes are TRBV27 and TRBJ2-3; TRBD2 might be the D (6 bases). CDR1 is MNHEY and CDR2 is SMNVEV in the germline V gene (reference sequence). This CDR3 contains 13 residues. V lost 3 bases and J lost 6, with 10 bases in between.